This T cell receptor beta chain was captured by sequencing in a study of OX40 agonist ivuxolimab in advanced cancers. The wider study: It was ivuxolimab, an agonistic anti-OX40 (CD134) antibody, that patients were treated with. Two patients with cutaneous melanoma and one with hepatocellular carcinoma, three in total, showed partial responses.

Data came from immunoSEQ multiplex PCR; TCRdb stores just in-frame clones and leaves some out. The sample lists about 44,000 clones; around 86% were seen once. Germline CDR1 and CDR2: SGHTA and FQGNSA. V was pared by 1 base and J by 2 bases, with 14 bases between. CDR3 size: 16 residues. Study-level findings and limits: Expanded clones were, on average, more numerous in CD8+ T cells than in CD4+. Some patients who did not respond also had low normalized T-cell clonal expansion.

Note on this clone: Its antigen is undetermined.

The specimen was CD4+ or CD8+ T cells sorted from blood, collected in a trial of the OX40 agonist ivuxolimab. The chain is built from TRBV7-2 and TRBJ1-2; D not certain. This clonotype originated in an adult with an advanced solid tumor such as melanoma, head and neck, liver or kidney cancer. In DNA, the CDR3 is TGTGCCAGCAGCTTAGACCCGGGCAGAATAAACTATGGCTACACCTTC. Translation: CASSLDPGRINYGYTF.